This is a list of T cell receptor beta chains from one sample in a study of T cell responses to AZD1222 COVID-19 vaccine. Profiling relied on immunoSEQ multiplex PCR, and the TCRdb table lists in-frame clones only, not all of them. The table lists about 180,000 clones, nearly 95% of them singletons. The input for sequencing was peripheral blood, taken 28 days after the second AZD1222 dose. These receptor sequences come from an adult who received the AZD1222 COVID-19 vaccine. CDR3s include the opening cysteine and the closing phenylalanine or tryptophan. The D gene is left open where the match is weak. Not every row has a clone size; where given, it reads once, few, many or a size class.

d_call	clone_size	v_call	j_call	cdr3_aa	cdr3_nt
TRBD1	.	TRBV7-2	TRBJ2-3	CASSPDREYTDTQYF	TGTGCCAGCAGCCCGGACAGGGAATACACAGATACGCAGTATTTT
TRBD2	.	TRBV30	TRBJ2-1	CAWSLAGLYNEQFF	TGTGCCTGGAGTCTAGCGGGACTATACAATGAGCAGTTCTTC
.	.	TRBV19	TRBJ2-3	CASSKGFTDTQYF	TGTGCCAGTAGTAAAGGGTTCACAGATACGCAGTATTTT
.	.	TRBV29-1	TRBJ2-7	CSVGVSRTTYEQYF	TGCAGCGTTGGGGTAAGTCGTACCACCTACGAGCAGTACTTC
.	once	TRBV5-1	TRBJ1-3	CASSLDPGSGNTIYF	TGCGCCAGCAGCTTGGATCCAGGGTCTGGAAACACCATATATTTT
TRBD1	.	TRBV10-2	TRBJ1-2	CASVPGQGADDGYTF	TGCGCCAGCGTTCCGGGACAGGGGGCGGATGATGGCTACACCTTC
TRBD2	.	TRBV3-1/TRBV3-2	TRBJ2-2	CASSHRRGERTGELFF	TGTGCCAGCAGCCATAGGCGGGGGGAACGCACCGGGGAGCTGTTTTTT
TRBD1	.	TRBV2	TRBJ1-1	CASSETGTGGTEAFF	TGTGCCAGCAGTGAGACCGGGACAGGGGGGACTGAAGCTTTCTTT
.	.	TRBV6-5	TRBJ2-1	CASSYRPTGYNEQFF	TGTGCCAGCAGTTACCGACCGACGGGTTACAATGAGCAGTTCTTC
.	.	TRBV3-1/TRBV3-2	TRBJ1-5	CASSQVLTNQPQHF	TGTGCCAGCAGCCAAGTTCTAACTAATCAGCCCCAGCATTTT
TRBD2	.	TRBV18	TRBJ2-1	CASRALTSGRLYNEQFF	TGTGCCAGTCGAGCCCTGACTAGCGGGAGGTTGTACAATGAGCAGTTCTTC
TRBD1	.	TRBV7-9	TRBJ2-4	CASSLTGTLFVDIQYF	TGTGCCAGCAGCCTGACAGGGACCTTATTTGTGGACATTCAGTACTTC
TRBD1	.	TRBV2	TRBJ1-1	CASKDRETEAFF	TGTGCCAGCAAAGACAGGGAAACTGAAGCTTTCTTT
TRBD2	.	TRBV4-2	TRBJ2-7	CASSQDVAGGGGEQYF	TGTGCCAGCAGCCAAGATGTAGCGGGAGGGGGGGGCGAGCAGTACTTC
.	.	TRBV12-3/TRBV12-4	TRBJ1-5	CASSFGGEQPQHF	TGTGCCAGCAGTTTTGGGGGTGAGCAGCCCCAGCATTTT
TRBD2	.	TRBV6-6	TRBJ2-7	CASRREGSDYEQYF	TGTGCCAGCAGGCGGGAGGGGTCAGATTACGAGCAGTACTTC
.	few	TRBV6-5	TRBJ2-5	CASSPGGSETQYF	TGTGCCAGCAGTCCCGGTGGGTCTGAGACCCAGTACTTC
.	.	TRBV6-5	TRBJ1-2	CASSTGDGTNYGYTF	TGTGCCAGCAGTACCGGGGACGGTACCAACTATGGCTACACCTTC
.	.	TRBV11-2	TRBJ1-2	CASSSLRGGYGYTF	TGTGCCAGCAGCTCCTTGAGAGGGGGGTATGGCTACACCTTC
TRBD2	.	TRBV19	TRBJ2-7	CASSGLAGAGEQYF	TGTGCCAGTAGCGGACTAGCGGGAGCCGGCGAGCAGTACTTC
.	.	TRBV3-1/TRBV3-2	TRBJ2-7	CASSQTAYEQYF	TGTGCCAGCAGCCAGACTGCCTACGAGCAGTACTTC
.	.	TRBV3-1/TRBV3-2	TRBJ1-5	CASSSGVGGQPQHF	TGTGCCAGCAGCAGCGGGGTTGGGGGTCAGCCCCAGCATTTT